This T cell receptor beta chain was sequenced for a study of spatial heterogeneity in lung cancer (dated by TCRdb to between 2019 and 2020). Some background on the complete study: Beta-chain transcripts were consistently detected in greater numbers than alpha-chain transcripts, which likely reflects a higher abundance of beta-chain transcripts. In the raw uncorrected reads, each unique combination of TCR and UMI appeared on average more than ten times. In non-small cell lung cancer, the study quantitatively compared TCR alpha and beta repertoires across several tumor regions, matched nontumor lung, and blood. The study linked features of the TCR repertoire to counts of nonsynonymous mutations, which were determined by whole-exome sequencing of tumor tissue. At surgery, 220 tumor regions, around 68 matched nontumor lung samples and 56 PBMC samples were TCR-sequenced for both alpha and beta chains. Results the study describes overall, beyond this receptor: Confirming at a functional level the hypothesis that regional TCRs recognize regional mutations was considered to require additional single-cell paired TCR alpha and beta sequencing. Ubiquitous expanded tumor TCRs were found in blood more often at tumor resection than at routine follow-up.

This clonotype was seen ten or more times. Its antigen specificity is not known. No quality values exist for individual bases; no much larger clone is one base distant. What this sample's time point label stands for: sample taken at primary tumor resection. Without any cell sorting, TCR sequencing was performed on whole RNA extracted either from tumor and nontumor lung tissue or from cryopreserved PBMC samples. Samples were obtained from around 72 patients with early-stage, untreated non-small cell lung cancer from the lung TRACERx cohort. Only patients for whom sufficient RNA was available from at least two tumor regions were selected for TCR sequencing. Libraries were built with 5' RACE. TCRdb shows the sequencer as NextSeq 500. The TCR library protocol attached a unique molecular identifier to each TCR cDNA molecule to allow correction of PCR and sequencing errors. For the original study's pipeline: TCR identification, UMI-based error correction and CDR3 extraction were performed with Decombinator tools. Expanded TCRs were defined as those above a frequency of 2 per 1,000, corresponding to the top 1% of the tumor frequency distribution. Renyi diversity was calculated using the R vegan package after each repertoire was subsampled 100 times to 5,000 TCRs. CDR3 similarity networks were built from amino acid triplet string-kernel similarity, with CDR3s being connected when pairwise similarity was above 0.82. Clones were called with MiXCR by TCRdb after fastp trimmed the public reads at Q25, and only in-frame beta chains were retained. Each entry merges the rows of one CDR3 protein and shows their most common DNA and genes. The V and J calls were determined by TCRdb, not by the authors. The sample table holds roughly 21,000 distinct CDR3 sequences, of which about 3% were seen once. The ten most abundant clones make up 29% of the sample.

Sequencing used PBMCs, obtained at surgery. The clonotype was recovered from a female donor with early-stage non-small cell lung cancer.

The CDR3 protein: CASRTGTNEQFF. The nucleotide sequence reads TGCGCCAGCAGGACCGGGACCAATGAGCAGTTCTTC. This chain is built from TRBV10-2 and TRBJ2-1, with the D gene possibly TRBD1 or TRBD2, each one fitting 5 bases. Taken from the germline V gene, the CDR1 and CDR2 loops are WSHSY and SAAADI. At the junction V is shortened by 6 bases and J by 6 bases, with 9 bases in between. The CDR3 measures 12 amino acids from cysteine to phenylalanine. Just CDR3 DNA is preserved here, 36 bases in frame from base 1.